The clone carrying this T cell receptor (beta chain) came up a few times. As yet, its antigen is unknown. Generated by immunoSEQ multiplex PCR, the TCRdb table keeps only in-frame clones and is missing some. This table has under 300,000 clones, around 90% appearing once. The data stem from a study of cytomegalovirus exposure and HLA in healthy donors. Study as a whole: Later analysis reported that the 120 or so validation repertoires shared the platform of the roughly 630 first-cohort repertoires. Study results and limitations: It was 160 or so TCR beta chains that were listed as cytomegalovirus-associated. The tendency of first-cohort TCR clusters to co-occur in the 120 or so validation repertoires was the finding of a later analysis. Rarity marked most TCR sequences, yet some public TCRs occurred in many donors.

Trimming stripped 0 bases from V and 5 bases from J, with 17 bases between. CDR3 length: 16 residues. Germline CDR1 is GTSNPN and CDR2 is SVGIG (reference sequence). This sequence joins TRBV30 and TRBJ1-5, with D unresolved. The source of this sequence is a woman under 30 in good health and CMV-seronegative. The sequenced sample was PBMCs. The CDR3 is CAWSVSLGRPDQPQHF. DNA of the CDR3: TGTGCCTGGAGTGTAAGCCTTGGCAGGCCTGATCAGCCCCAGCATTTT.